This entry describes one T cell receptor (beta chain). The sample is drawn from a study of blood T cell repertoires in COVID-19. Study overall: There were acute and convalescent COVID-19 samples, and they came from the United States, Italy and Spain. PBMCs, B-cell-depleted T cells, or T cells provided the cDNA or gDNA that made up the material.

The V gene lost 0 bases and the J gene lost 5 bases, with 13 bases spanning the gap. The CDR3 has 15 amino acids. The V gene's germline CDR1 is MGHRA and CDR2 YSYEKL. Per the original methods: Estimates of nucleated cell counts were drawn from the amplification of reference gene primers. Sequencing used immunoSEQ multiplex PCR; TCRdb keeps in-frame clones, though not all of them. The DNA was the basis for D and trimming; V, J and clone size are from that table. The sample has 150,000 to 200,000 clones, roughly 80% seen once. Source material: peripheral blood. The chain couples TRBV4-1 to TRBJ1-2; D is unclear. The origin of this receptor is a human donor with acute or convalescent COVID-19. The donor label of this sample is uncertain. The CDR3 spells CASSQDAGARYGYTF. DNA of the CDR3: TGCGCCAGCAGCCAAGATGCGGGCGCCCGGTATGGCTACACCTTC.